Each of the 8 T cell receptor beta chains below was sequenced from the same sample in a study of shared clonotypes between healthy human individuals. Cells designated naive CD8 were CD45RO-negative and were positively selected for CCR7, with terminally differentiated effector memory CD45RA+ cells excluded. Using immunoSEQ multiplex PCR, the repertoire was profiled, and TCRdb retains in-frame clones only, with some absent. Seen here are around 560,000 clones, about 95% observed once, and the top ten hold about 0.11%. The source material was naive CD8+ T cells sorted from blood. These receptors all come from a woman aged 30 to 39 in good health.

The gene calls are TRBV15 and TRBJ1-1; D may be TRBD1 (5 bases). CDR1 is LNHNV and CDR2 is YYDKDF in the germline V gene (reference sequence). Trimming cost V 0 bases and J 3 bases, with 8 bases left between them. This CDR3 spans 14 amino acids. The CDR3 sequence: CATSREWGDTEAFF. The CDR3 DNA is TGTGCCACCAGCAGAGAGTGGGGGGACACTGAAGCTTTCTTT.

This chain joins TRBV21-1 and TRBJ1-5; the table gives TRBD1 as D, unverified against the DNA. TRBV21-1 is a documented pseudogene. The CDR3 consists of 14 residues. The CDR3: CASIGAGGYQPQHF. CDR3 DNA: TGTGCCAGCATAGGGGCAGGGGGTTATCAGCCCCAGCATTTT.

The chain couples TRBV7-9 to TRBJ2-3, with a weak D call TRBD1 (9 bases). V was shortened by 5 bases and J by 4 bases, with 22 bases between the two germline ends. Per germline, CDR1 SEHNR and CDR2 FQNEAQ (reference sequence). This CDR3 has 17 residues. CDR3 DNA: TGTGCCAGCAGCCCGGCGGGGGGACAGGGAGTCCCAGATACGCAGTATTTT. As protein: CASSPAGGQGVPDTQYF.

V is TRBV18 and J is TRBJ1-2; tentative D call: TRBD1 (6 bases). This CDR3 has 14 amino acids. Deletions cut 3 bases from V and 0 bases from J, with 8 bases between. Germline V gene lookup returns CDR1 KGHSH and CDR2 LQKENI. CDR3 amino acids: CASSPDRANYGYTF. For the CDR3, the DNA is TGTGCCAGCTCACCGGACAGAGCTAACTATGGCTACACCTTC.

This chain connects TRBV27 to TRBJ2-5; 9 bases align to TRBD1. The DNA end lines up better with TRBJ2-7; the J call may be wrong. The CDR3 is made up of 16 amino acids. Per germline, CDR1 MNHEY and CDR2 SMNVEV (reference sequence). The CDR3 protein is CASSPGPGQGYYEQYF. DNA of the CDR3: TGTGCCAGCAGTCCCGGACCAGGACAGGGGTACTACGAGCAGTACTTC.

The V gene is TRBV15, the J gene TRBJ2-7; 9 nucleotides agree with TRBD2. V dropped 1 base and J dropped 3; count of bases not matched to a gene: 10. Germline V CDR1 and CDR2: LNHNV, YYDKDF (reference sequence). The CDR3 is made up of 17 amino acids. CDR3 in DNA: TGTGCCACCAGCAGAGGCCGACCGGGACTAGCAGGCTACGAGCAGTACTTC. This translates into CATSRGRPGLAGYEQYF.

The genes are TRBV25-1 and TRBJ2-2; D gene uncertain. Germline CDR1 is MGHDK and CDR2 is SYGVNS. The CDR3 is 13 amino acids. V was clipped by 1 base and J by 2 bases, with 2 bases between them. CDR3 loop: CASSESNTGELFF. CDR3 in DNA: TGTGCCAGCAGTGAATCCAACACCGGGGAGCTGTTTTTT.

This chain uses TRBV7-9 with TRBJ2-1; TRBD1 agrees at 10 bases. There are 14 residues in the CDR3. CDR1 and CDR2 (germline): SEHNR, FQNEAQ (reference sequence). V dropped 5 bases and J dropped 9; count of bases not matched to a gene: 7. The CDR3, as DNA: TGTGCCAGCAGCGCCGGGACAGGGGCTATTGAGCAGTTCTTC. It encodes CASSAGTGAIEQFF.